What follows are 15 T cell receptor beta chains derived from one specimen sequenced in a study of blood T cell repertoires in COVID-19. The repertoire was sequenced with immunoSEQ multiplex PCR; TCRdb's copy has only in-frame clones and lacks some. The sample lists about 150,000 clones; roughly 80% were seen once. Material for sequencing was PBMCs or T cells enriched from blood (not recorded which). The receptors were sampled from a woman aged 45-60 years who had recovered from COVID-19.

The gene calls are TRBV3-1 (or the pseudogene TRBV3-2) and TRBJ1-2; D is possibly TRBD1 (5 bases). In germline, CDR1 is LGHDT, CDR2 YNNKEL (reference sequence). This CDR3 contains 17 residues. V was shortened by 3 bases and J by 2 bases, with 19 bases between the two germline ends. CDR3: CASSQRARGAGNYGYTF. DNA of the CDR3: TGTGCCAGCAGCCAGAGAGCCCGGGGCGCGGGGAACTATGGCTACACCTTC.

V and J are TRBV10-2 and TRBJ2-1, with TRBD2 matching 15 bases. After removal of 5 bases from V and 1 base from J, the junction contained 6 bases not matched to a gene. Germline V gives CDR1 WSHSY, CDR2 SAAADI. The CDR3 sequence is 18 residues long. The CDR3 DNA sequence: TGCGCCAGCAGTCGGACTAGCGGGGGGGCCGGGTCCTACAATGAGCAGTTCTTC. This translates into CASSRTSGGAGSYNEQFF.

V is TRBV7-3 and J is TRBJ1-1, with D perhaps TRBD1 (6 bases). V lost 5 bases and J lost 1, with 14 bases in between. Germline V gene lookup returns CDR1 SGHTA and CDR2 FQGTGA. This CDR3 comprises 15 residues. The CDR3 nucleotides read TGTGCCAGCAGCCCAGAGGGGGAGCAGAACACTGAAGCTTTCTTT. Translated, it gives CASSPEGEQNTEAFF.

V gene TRBV15 combines with J gene TRBJ1-5; D perhaps matches TRBD1 (5 bases). V was pared by 2 bases and J by 7 bases, with 9 bases between. The germline V gene encodes CDR1 LNHNV and CDR2 YYDKDF (reference sequence). The CDR3 extends over 13 amino acids. As DNA, the CDR3 is TGTGCCACCAGCAGACAGGGTGGGCAGCCCCAGCATTTT. Translated, it gives CATSRQGGQPQHF.

This CDR3 reads CASSRAGTANTEAFF. The CDR3 DNA is TGCGCCAGCAGCAGGGCCGGGACAGCGAACACTGAAGCTTTCTTT. This rearrangement joins TRBV5-1 to TRBJ1-1, with 7 bases that match TRBD1. The V segment lost 4 bases and the J segment 1 base; nucleotides outside the gene matches: 7. The germline V gene encodes CDR1 SGHRS and CDR2 YFSETQ. The CDR3 sequence is 15 residues long.

The chain has TRBV27 and TRBJ1-5; 8 nucleotides line up with TRBD1. The CDR3 length is 14 residues. J was trimmed by 6 bases and V by 5 bases; bases with no gene match: 6. Germline V gene lookup returns CDR1 MNHEY and CDR2 SMNVEV (reference sequence). The CDR3 bases are TGTGCCAGCAGTAGGACAGGGACATTTCAGCCCCAGCATTTT. Amino acids: CASSRTGTFQPQHF.

This rearrangement joins TRBV10-1 to TRBJ1-1, with a possible D match to TRBD1 (5 bases). V was pared by 3 bases and J by 4 bases, with 9 bases between. This CDR3 has 13 residues. CDR1 and CDR2 from the germline V gene are WNHNN and SYGVQD (reference sequence). This chain's CDR3 is CASSDRVGTEAFF. Written as DNA, the CDR3 is TGCGCCAGCAGTGACAGGGTTGGCACTGAAGCTTTCTTT.

This clone was seen a single time. This chain joins TRBV7-8 and TRBJ1-6, with D perhaps TRBD1 (6 bases). V was clipped by 1 base and J by 10 bases, with 17 bases between them. The CDR3 covers 16 residues. The germline V gene encodes CDR1 SGHVS and CDR2 FQNEAQ. This CDR3 is CASSLVLPDRSSPLHF. DNA for the CDR3: TGTGCCAGCAGCTTAGTCCTTCCCGACAGGTCCTCACCCCTCCACTTT. Together with reference TRBV7-8 and TRBJ1-6, the CDR3 gives the full variable domain: GAGVSQSPRYKVAKRGQDVALRCDPISGHVSLFWYQQALGQGPEFLTYFQNEAQLDKSGLPSDRFFAERPEGSVSTLKIQRTQQEDSAVYLCASSLVLPDRSSPLHFGNGTRLTVT.

The chain couples TRBV6-5 to TRBJ1-6; a weak D match, TRBD1 (5 bases). There are 16 residues in the CDR3. Per the germline V gene, CDR1 is MNHEY and CDR2 is SVGAGI. Trimming cost V 2 bases and J 5 bases, with 13 bases left between them. The DNA of the CDR3 is TGTGCCAGCAGTTACATGGCCCAAGGGGATAATTCACCCCTCCACTTT. This encodes CASSYMAQGDNSPLHF.

The rearrangement uses TRBV12-3 or TRBV12-4 and TRBJ2-5; maybe TRBD2 (6 bases). Trimming removed 7 bases at V and 2 bases at J, with 11 bases between. This CDR3 has 13 amino acids. The CDR3 coding sequence is TGTGCCAGCAACAGTCTAGCGCAAGAGACCCAGTACTTC. Its translation is CASNSLAQETQYF.

The CDR3 is CASSQTGSSFSGANVLTF. CDR3 nucleotide sequence: TGTGCCAGCAGCCAGACAGGGTCTTCTTTCTCTGGGGCCAACGTCCTGACTTTC. The chain combines TRBV7-9 with TRBJ2-6; 7 bases fit TRBD1. The J segment lost 0 bases and the V segment lost 5 bases, leaving 10 bases of the junction unmatched. The CDR3 runs 18 residues. Germline V CDR1 and CDR2: SEHNR, FQNEAQ (reference sequence).

The chain employs TRBV19 and TRBJ1-5, with D possibly TRBD1 on 6 matching bases. In germline, CDR1 is LNHDA, CDR2 SQIVND (reference sequence). V was pared by 1 base and J by 3 bases, with 13 bases between. This CDR3 has 16 amino acids. The CDR3 bases are TGTGCCAGTAGTATAGTAGGGGGAATCCCCAATCAGCCCCAGCATTTT. This codes for CASSIVGGIPNQPQHF.

The rearrangement joins TRBV27 to TRBJ2-3, with a tentative D call TRBD1 (6 bases). Germline V CDR1 and CDR2: MNHEY, SMNVEV (reference sequence). Trimming pared 6 bases from V and 3 bases from J, leaving 16 bases between. The CDR3 is made up of 15 amino acids. This chain's CDR3 is CASSSNRVRTDTQYF. For the CDR3, the DNA is TGTGCCAGCAGCTCTAACAGGGTTCGGACAGATACGCAGTATTTT.

This rearrangement joins TRBV19 to TRBJ2-3, with 8 bases fitting TRBD2. After removal of 3 bases from V and 2 bases from J, the junction contained 10 bases not matched to a gene. Germline lookup yields CDR1 LNHDA and CDR2 SQIVND (reference sequence). CDR3 length: 17 amino acids. CDR3 nucleotide sequence: TGTGCCAGTAGTATCGGGGGACTAGGGGGTCACACAGATACGCAGTATTTT. Translated, it gives CASSIGGLGGHTDTQYF.

This clone occurred once. The chain joins TRBV18 to TRBJ2-7; unclear D gene. From germline, CDR1 is KGHSH and CDR2 LQKENI. Trimming removed 3 bases at V and 4 bases at J, with 10 bases between. The CDR3 is 13 amino acids. CDR3 DNA sequence: TGTGCCAGCTCACCTTCCCGAGAGTACGAGCAGTACTTC. It translates to CASSPSREYEQYF. Using reference TRBV18 and TRBJ2-7 for the parts outside the CDR3, the full variable domain is NAGVMQNPRHLVRRRGQEARLRCSPMKGHSHVYWYRQLPEEGLKFMVYLQKENIIDESGMPKERFSAEFPKEGPSILRIQQVVRGDSAAYFCASSPSREYEQYFGPGTRLTVT.